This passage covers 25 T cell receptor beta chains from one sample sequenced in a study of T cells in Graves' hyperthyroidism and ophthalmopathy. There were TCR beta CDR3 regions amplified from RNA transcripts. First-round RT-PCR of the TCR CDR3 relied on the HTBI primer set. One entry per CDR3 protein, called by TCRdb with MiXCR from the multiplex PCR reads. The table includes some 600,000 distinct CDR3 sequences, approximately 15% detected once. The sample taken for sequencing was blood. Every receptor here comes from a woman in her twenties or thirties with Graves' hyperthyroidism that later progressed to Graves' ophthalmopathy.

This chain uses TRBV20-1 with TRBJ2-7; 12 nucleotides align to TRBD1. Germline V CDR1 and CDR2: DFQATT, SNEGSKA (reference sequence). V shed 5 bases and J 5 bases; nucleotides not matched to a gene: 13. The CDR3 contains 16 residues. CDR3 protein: CSALPGTGGSGDEQYF. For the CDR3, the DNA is TGCAGTGCTCTACCCGGGACAGGGGGCTCAGGAGACGAGCAGTACTTC.

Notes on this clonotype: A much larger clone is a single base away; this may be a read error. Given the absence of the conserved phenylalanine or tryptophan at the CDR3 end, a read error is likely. In nucleotides, the CDR3 is TGTGCCAGCAGCCAGGCGGGACAGTGGTCAGATACGCAGTATTCT. Protein: CASSQAGQWSDTQYS. V is TRBV7-2 and J is TRBJ2-3; tentatively, D is TRBD1 (7 bases). Germline V gene sequence: CDR1 SGHTA, CDR2 FQGNSA. The CDR3 totals 15 residues. The V end was cut by 5 bases, the J end by 4 bases, with 16 bases between.

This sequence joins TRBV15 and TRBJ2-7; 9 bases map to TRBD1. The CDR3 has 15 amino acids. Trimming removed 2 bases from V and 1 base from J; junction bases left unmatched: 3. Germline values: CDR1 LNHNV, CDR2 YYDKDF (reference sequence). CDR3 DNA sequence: TGTGCCACCAGCAGACGGGACAGGGCTTCCTACGAGCAGTACTTC. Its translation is CATSRRDRASYEQYF. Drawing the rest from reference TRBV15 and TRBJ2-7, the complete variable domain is DAMVIQNPRYQVTQFGKPVTLSCSQTLNHNVMYWYQQKSSQAPKLLFHYYDKDFNNEADTPDNFQSRRPNTSFCFLDIRSPGLGDTAMYLCATSRRDRASYEQYFGPGTRLTVT.

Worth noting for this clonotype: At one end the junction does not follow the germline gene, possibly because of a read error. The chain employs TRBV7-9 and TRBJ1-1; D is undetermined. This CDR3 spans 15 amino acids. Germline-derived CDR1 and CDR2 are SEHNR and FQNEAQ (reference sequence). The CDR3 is CTSSPQVDLNTEAFF. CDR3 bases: TGTACCAGCAGCCCCCAAGTAGATTTGAACACTGAAGCTTTCTTT.

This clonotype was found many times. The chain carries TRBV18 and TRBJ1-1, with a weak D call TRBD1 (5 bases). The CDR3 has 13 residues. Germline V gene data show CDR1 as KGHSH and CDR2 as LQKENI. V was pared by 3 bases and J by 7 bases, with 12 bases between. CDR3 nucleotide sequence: TGTGCCAGCTCACCGACTGAGGGGAGTGAAGCTTTCTTT. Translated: CASSPTEGSEAFF.

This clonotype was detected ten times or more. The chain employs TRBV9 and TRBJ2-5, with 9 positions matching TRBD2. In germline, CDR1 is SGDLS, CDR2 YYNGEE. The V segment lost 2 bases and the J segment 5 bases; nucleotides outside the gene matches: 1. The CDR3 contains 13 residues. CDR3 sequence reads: CASSVSGSETQYF. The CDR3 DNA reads TGTGCCAGCAGCGTTAGCGGGAGCGAGACCCAGTACTTC. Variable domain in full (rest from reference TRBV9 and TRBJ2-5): DSGVTQTPKHLITATGQRVTLRCSPRSGDLSVYWYQQSLDQGLQFLIQYYNGEERAKGNILERFSAQQFPDLHSELNLSSLELGDSALYFCASSVSGSETQYFGPGTRLLVL.

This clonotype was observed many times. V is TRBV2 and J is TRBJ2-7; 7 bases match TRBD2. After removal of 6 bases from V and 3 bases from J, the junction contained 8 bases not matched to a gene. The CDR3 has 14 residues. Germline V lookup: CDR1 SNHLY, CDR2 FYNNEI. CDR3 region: CASSRDYFGYEQYF. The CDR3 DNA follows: TGTGCCAGCAGCAGGGACTATTTCGGCTACGAGCAGTACTTC.

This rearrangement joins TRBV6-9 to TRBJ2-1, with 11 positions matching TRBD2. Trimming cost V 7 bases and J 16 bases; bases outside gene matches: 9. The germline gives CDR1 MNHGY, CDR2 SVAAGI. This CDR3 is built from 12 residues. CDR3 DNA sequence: TGTGCCAGCATTTCGACTAGCGGGATAAATTTCTTC. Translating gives CASISTSGINFF.

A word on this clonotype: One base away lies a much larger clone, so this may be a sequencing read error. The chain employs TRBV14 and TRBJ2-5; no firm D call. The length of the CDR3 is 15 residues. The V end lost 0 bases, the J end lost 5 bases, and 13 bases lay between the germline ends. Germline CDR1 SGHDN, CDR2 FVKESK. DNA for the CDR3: TGTGCCAGCAGCCAAGATCACGGGTTCATGGAGACCCAGTACTTC. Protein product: CASSQDHGFMETQYF.

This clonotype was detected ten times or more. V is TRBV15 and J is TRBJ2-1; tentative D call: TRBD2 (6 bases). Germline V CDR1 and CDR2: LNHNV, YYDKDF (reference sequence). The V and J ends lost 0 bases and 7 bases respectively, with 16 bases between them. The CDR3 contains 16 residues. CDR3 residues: CATSREELRELNEQFF. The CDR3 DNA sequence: TGTGCCACCAGCAGAGAAGAACTTCGGGAGTTGAATGAGCAGTTCTTC.

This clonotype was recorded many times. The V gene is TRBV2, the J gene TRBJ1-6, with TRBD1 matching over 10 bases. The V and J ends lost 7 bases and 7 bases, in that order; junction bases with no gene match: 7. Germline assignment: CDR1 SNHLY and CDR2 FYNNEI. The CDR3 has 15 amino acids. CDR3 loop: CASNQKGQGNSPLHF. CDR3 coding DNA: TGTGCCAGCAATCAAAAGGGACAGGGGAATTCACCCCTCCACTTT.

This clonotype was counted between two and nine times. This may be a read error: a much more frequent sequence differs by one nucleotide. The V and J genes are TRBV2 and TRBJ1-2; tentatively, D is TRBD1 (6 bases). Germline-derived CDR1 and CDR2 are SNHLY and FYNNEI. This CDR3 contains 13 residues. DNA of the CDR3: TGTGCCAGCAGTGAGCGACAGGTATATGGCCACACCTTC. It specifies CASSERQVYGHTF.

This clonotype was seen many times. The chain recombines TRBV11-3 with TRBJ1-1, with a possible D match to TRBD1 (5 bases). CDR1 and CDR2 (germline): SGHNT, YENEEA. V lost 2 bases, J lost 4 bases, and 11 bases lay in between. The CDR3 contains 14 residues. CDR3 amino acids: CASSLTGRGTEAFF. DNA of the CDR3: TGTGCCAGCAGCTTAACGGGTAGGGGCACTGAAGCTTTCTTT.

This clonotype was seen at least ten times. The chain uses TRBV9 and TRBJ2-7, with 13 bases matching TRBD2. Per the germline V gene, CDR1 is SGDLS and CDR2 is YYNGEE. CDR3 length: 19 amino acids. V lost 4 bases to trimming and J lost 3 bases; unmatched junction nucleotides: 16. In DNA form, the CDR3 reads TGTGCCAGCAGCCGAGCAGGACTAGCGGGAGCCCAACTTATCTACGAGCAGTACTTC. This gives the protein CASSRAGLAGAQLIYEQYF.

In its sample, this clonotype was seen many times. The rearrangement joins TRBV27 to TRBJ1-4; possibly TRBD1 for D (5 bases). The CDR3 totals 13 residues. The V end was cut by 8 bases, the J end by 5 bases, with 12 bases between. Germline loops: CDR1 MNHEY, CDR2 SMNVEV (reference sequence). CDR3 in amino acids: CASGRGLNEKLFF. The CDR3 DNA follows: TGTGCCAGCGGCCGGGGCCTAAATGAAAAACTGTTTTTT. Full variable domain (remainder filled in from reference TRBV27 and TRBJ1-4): EAQVTQNPRYLITVTGKKLTVTCSQNMNHEYMSWYRQDPGLGLRQIYYSMNVEVTDKGDVPEGYKVSRKEKRNFPLILESPSPNQTSLYFCASGRGLNEKLFFGSGTQLSVL.

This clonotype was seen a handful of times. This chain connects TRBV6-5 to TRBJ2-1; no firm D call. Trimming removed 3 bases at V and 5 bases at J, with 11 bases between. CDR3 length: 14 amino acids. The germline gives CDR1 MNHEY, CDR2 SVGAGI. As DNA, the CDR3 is TGTGCCAGCAGTTATGGACCGGGCCACAATGAGCAGTTCTTC. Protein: CASSYGPGHNEQFF.

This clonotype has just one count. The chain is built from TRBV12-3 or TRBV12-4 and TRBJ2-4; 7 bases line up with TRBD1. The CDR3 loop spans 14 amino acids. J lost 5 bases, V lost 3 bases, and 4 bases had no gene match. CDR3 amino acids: CASSFIGGQNIQYF. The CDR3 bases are TGTGCCAGCAGTTTTATAGGGGGCCAAAACATTCAGTACTTC.

CDR3 amino acids: CASSLDHPSGEGYGYTF. In DNA form, the CDR3 reads TGTGCCAGCAGCTTAGATCACCCCTCGGGGGAAGGATATGGCTACACCTTC. The rearrangement uses TRBV7-2 and TRBJ1-2; TRBD1 might be the D (5 bases). Trimming cost V 1 base and J 5 bases, with 20 bases left between them. Germline CDR1 is SGHTA and CDR2 is FQGNSA. The CDR3 extends over 17 amino acids.

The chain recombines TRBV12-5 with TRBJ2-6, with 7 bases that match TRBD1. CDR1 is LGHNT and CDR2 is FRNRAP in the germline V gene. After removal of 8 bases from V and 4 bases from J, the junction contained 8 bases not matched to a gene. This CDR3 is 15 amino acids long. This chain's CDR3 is CASIGGFDGANVLTF. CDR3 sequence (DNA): TGTGCTAGTATAGGGGGCTTCGACGGGGCCAACGTCCTGACTTTC.

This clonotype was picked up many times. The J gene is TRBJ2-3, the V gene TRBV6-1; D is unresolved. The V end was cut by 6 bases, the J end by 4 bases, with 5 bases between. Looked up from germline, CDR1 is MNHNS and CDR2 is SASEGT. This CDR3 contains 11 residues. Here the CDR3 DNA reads TGTGCCAGCAGGATAGCAGATACGCAGTATTTT. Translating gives CASRIADTQYF.

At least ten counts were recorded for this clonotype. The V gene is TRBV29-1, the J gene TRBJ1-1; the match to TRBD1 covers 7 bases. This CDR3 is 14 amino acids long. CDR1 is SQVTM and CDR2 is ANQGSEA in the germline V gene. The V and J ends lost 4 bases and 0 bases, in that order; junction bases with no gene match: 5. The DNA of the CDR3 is TGCAGCGTTGTTAACAGGGGTTTGAACACTGAAGCTTTCTTT. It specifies CSVVNRGLNTEAFF.

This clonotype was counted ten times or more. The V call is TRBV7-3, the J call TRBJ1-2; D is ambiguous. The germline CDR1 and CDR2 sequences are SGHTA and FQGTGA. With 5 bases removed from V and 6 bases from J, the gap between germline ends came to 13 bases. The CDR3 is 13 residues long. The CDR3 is CASSTGEGHGYTF. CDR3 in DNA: TGTGCCAGCAGCACCGGGGAGGGTCATGGCTACACCTTC.

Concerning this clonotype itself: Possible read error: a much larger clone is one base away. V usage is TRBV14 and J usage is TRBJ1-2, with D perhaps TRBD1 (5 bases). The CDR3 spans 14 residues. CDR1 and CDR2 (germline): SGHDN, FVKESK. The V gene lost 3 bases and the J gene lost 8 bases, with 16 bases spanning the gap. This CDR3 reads CASSQRDRAGGYTF. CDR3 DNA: TGTGCCAGCAGCCAGCGCGACAGAGCGGGCGGCTACACCTTC. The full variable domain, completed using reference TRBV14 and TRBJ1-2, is EAGVTQFPSHSVIEKGQTVTLRCDPISGHDNLYWYRRVMGKEIKFLLHFVKESKQDESGMPNNRFLAERTGGTYSTLKVQPAELEDSGVYFCASSQRDRAGGYTFGSGTRLTVV.

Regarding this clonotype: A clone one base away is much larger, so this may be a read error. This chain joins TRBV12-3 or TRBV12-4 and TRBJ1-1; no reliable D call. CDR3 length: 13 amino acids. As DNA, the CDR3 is TGTGCCAGCAGTTTAATTGAGAACACTGGAGCTTTCTTT. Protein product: CASSLIENTGAFF.

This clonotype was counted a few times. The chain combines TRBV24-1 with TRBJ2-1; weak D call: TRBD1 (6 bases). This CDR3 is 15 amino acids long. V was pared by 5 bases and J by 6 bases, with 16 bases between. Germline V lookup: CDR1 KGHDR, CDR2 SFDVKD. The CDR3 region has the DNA TGTGCCACCAGTGTTAGGGACACAACCTTCAATGAGCAGTTCTTC. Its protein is CATSVRDTTFNEQFF.